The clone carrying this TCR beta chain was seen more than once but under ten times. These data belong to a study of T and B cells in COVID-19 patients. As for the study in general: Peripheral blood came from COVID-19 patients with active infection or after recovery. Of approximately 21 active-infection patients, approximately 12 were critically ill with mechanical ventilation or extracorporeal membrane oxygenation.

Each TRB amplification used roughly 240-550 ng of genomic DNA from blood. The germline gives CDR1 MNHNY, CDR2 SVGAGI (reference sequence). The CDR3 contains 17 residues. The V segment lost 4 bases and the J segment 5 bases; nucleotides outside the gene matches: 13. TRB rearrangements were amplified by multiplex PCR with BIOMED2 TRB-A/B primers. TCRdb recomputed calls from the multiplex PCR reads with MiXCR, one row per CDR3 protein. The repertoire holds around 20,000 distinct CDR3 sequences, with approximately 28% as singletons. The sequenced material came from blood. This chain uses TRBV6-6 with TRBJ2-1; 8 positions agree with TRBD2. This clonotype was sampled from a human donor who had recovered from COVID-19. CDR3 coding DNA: TGTGCCAGCAGTTCTAGCCAAGGGCTAGCGGGTGACAATGAGCAGTTCTTC. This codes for CASSSSQGLAGDNEQFF.